This TCR beta chain was found in a study of blood T cell repertoires in COVID-19. Sequenced by immunoSEQ multiplex PCR; TCRdb stores in-frame clones only, minus some. This table has under 150,000 clones, about four fifths appearing once. The germline V and J ends were trimmed by 1 base and 2 bases, with 8 bases remaining between them. Germline CDR1 is LNHDA and CDR2 is SQIVND (reference sequence). The length of the CDR3 is 15 residues. Participant ages covered about 18 to 90 years across approximately 25 US areas. With respect to this clone: Other DNA sequences in the sample encode the same CDR3.

This sequence joins TRBV19 and TRBJ2-2; tentative D call: TRBD1 (5 bases). This receptor was obtained from a man aged 35 to 55 with acute COVID-19. The sequencing sample was made of PBMCs or T cells enriched from blood (not recorded which). The CDR3 is CASSIVRVNTGELFF. Written as DNA, the CDR3 is TGTGCCAGTAGTATAGTCAGGGTAAACACCGGGGAGCTGTTTTTT. The variable domain in full, with the rest retrieved from reference TRBV19 and TRBJ2-2, is DGGITQSPKYLFRKEGQNVTLSCEQNLNHDAMYWYRQDPGQGLRLIYYSQIVNDFQKGDIAEGYSVSREKKESFPLTVTSAQKNPTAFYLCASSIVRVNTGELFFGEGSRLTVL.